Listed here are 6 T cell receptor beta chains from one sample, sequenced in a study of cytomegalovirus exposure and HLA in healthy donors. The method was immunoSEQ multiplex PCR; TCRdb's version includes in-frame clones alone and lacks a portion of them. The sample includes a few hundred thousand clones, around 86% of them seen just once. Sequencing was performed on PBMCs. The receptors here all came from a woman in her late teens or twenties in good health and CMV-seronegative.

As DNA, the CDR3 is TGTGCAAGTCGCACCGGGACACGGAATGAAAAACTGTTTTTT. This translates into CASRTGTRNEKLFF. This chain links TRBV12-2 with TRBJ1-4; the table's TRBD1 call for D was not verified on the DNA. TRBV12-2 corresponds to a pseudogene. The CDR3 is made up of 14 amino acids.

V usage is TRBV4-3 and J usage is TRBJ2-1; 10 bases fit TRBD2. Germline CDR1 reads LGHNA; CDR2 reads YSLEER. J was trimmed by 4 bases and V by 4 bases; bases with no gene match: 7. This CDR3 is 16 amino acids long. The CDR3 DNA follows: TGCGCCAGCAGCCTGGGTCGGACTAGCGGTTACAATGAGCAGTTCTTC. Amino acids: CASSLGRTSGYNEQFF.

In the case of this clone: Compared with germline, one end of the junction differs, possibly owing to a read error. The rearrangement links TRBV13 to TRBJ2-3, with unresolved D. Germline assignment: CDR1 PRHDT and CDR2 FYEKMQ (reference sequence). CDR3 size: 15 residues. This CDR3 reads CASSLGPTGTDTQYF. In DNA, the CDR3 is TGTGCCAGCAGCCTAGGGCCCACGGGCACAGATACGCAGTATTTT.

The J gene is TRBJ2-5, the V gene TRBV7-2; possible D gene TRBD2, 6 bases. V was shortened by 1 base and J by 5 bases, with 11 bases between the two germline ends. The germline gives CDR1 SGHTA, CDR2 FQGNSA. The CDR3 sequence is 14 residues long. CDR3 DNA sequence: TGTGCCAGCAGCTTAGGGTCTAGCGCCGAGACCCAGTACTTC. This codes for CASSLGSSAETQYF.

The CDR3 reads CAWSDSNRGFDGYTF. The CDR3 region has the DNA TGTGCCTGGAGTGACTCAAACAGGGGATTTGATGGCTACACCTTC. V is TRBV30 and J is TRBJ1-2; TRBD1 matches at 7 bases. J lost 6 bases, V lost 1 base, and 11 bases had no gene match. The CDR3 is 15 amino acids. Germline V lookup: CDR1 GTSNPN, CDR2 SVGIG (reference sequence).

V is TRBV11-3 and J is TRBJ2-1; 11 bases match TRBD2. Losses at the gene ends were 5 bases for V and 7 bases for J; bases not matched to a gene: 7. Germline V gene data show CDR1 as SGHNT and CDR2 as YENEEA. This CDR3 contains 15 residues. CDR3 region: CASSRTSGQGNEQFF. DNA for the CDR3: TGTGCCAGCAGCAGGACTAGCGGGCAGGGGAATGAGCAGTTCTTC.